One sample yielded the 6 T cell receptor beta chains listed below, sequenced in a study. Via MiXCR, TCRdb re-called the 5' RACE reads, giving one row per CDR3 protein. The data hold tens of thousands of distinct CDR3 sequences, with around a quarter observed a single time. Specimen: tumor-infiltrating memory CD4+ T cells sorted from the breast tumor. Subset: memory CD4+ T cells, CD4+CD45RO+CD25-. The receptors were gathered from a female donor with breast cancer.

This clonotype was seen a few times. CDR3 sequence: CASSQELNNYGYTF. The CDR3 region has the DNA TGCGCCAGCAGCCAGGAATTAAATAACTATGGCTACACCTTC. V and J are TRBV4-3 and TRBJ1-2; no firm D call. The CDR3 has 14 amino acids. Trimming took off 3 bases at V and 1 base at J, with 9 bases between the two ends. Germline V gene lookup returns CDR1 LGHNA and CDR2 YSLEER.

This clonotype was detected a few times. V and J are TRBV9 and TRBJ1-1; D gene ambiguous. Germline V gene data show CDR1 as SGDLS and CDR2 as YYNGEE. The V end was cut by 2 bases, the J end by 1 base, with 9 bases between. The CDR3 is 14 amino acids. The CDR3 DNA sequence: TGTGCCAGCAGCGTGGGCAGCCAGAACACTGAAGCTTTCTTT. Its protein product is CASSVGSQNTEAFF.

Turning to this clonotype: As the CDR3 is not closed by the conserved phenylalanine or tryptophan, this likely results from a read error. The chain recombines TRBV7-2 with TRBJ1-4; D is unclear. This CDR3 comprises 12 residues. V lost 1 base and J 8 bases, leaving 5 bases between the germline ends. The germline V gene has CDR1 SGHTA and CDR2 FQGNSA. The CDR3 DNA follows: TGTGCCAGCAGCTTAGTAGGGGAAAAACTGTTTTCT. Translated: CASSLVGEKLFS.

This CDR3 reads CASSPRQDRGLMNTEAFF. The CDR3 DNA is TGTGCCAGCTCACCACGTCAAGACAGGGGACTCATGAACACTGAAGCTTTCTTT. The chain joins TRBV18 to TRBJ1-1; TRBD1 matches at 8 bases. This CDR3 region has 18 residues. V was clipped by 1 base and J by 0 bases; unmatched bases: 10. In germline, CDR1 is KGHSH, CDR2 LQKENI.

This clonotype has more than one count but fewer than ten. The DNA for the CDR3 is TGCGCCAGCAGTTATACTCCAAATGAGCAGTTCTTC. Its protein is CASSYTPNEQFF. The gene calls are TRBV5-1 and TRBJ2-1; D unclear. The length of the CDR3 is 12 residues. CDR1 and CDR2 from the germline V gene are SGHRS and YFSETQ. The V end lost 5 bases, the J end lost 7 bases, and 10 bases lay between the germline ends. The whole variable domain, filled in from reference TRBV5-1 and TRBJ2-1, reads KAGVTQTPRYLIKTRGQQVTLSCSPISGHRSVSWYQQTPGQGLQFLFEYFSETQRNKGNFPGRFSGRQFSNSRSEMNVSTLELGDSALYLCASSYTPNEQFFGPGTRLTVL.

The chain carries TRBV4-1 and TRBJ2-1; 8 positions agree with TRBD2. Germline V gene lookup returns CDR1 MGHRA and CDR2 YSYEKL. The V gene end was trimmed by 5 bases and the J gene end by 1 base; junction bases not matched to a gene: 1. CDR3 length: 14 amino acids. CDR3 coding DNA: TGCGCCAGCAGCAGCGGGAGATCCTACAATGAGCAGTTCTTC. Protein: CASSSGRSYNEQFF.